This TCR beta chain was captured by sequencing in a study of blood T cell repertoires in COVID-19. Study-wide background: From the United States, Italy and Spain came samples of acute and convalescent COVID-19. The analysed material was cDNA or gDNA that came from T cells, B-cell-depleted T cells, or PBMCs.

Original processing notes: Reference gene primers were amplified, and this amplification served to estimate nucleated cell counts. This table comes from immunoSEQ multiplex PCR, and its TCRdb copy is limited to in-frame clones, with some not included. From that table come the V and J calls and clone size; the DNA was used to work out D and trimming. The data hold about 140,000 clones, with around nine tenths observed a single time. Specimen: peripheral blood. The source is a woman in her sixties with acute or convalescent COVID-19.

The CDR3 sequence: CASATPADYNEQFF. The CDR3, as DNA: TGTGCTAGTGCAACCCCGGCGGACTACAATGAGCAGTTCTTC. J is TRBJ2-1 and V is TRBV12-5; D remains unclear. This CDR3 contains 14 residues. With 7 bases removed from V and 3 bases from J, the gap between germline ends came to 13 bases. The germline CDR1 and CDR2 sequences are LGHNT and FRNRAP.